This T cell receptor (beta chain) is drawn from a study of shared clonotypes between healthy human individuals. Running of the assay took place at deep level. Sorted subsets were amplified in replicate PCRs using 200 ng DNA, tens of thousands of T cell genomes. Measured with immunoSEQ multiplex PCR; TCRdb has only the in-frame clones, and not every one. The sample has some 660,000 clones, 60% to 75% seen once; the top ten hold 1.5% to 2%. This sequence originates from a woman in her twenties or thirties in good health. Sequenced sample: memory CD4+ T cells sorted from blood. Sample subset: CD45RA-negative fraction.

The CDR3, as DNA: TGTGCCAGCAGCTCCGGGACAGGGATCTACGAGCAGTACTTC. Amino acid sequence: CASSSGTGIYEQYF. The gene calls are TRBV7-2 and TRBJ2-7; 9 bases align to TRBD1. V dropped 4 bases and J dropped 3; count of bases not matched to a gene: 4. The germline V gene has CDR1 SGHTA and CDR2 FQGNSA. The CDR3 is 14 residues long.